This TCR beta chain appears in the sequencing data of a study of T cell changes during pregnancy in multiple sclerosis. The protocol was immunoSEQ multiplex PCR, while the TCRdb copy is restricted to in-frame clones and leaves out a portion. The sample has around 30,000 clones; around nine tenths are singletons. The receptor was derived from a female donor with multiple sclerosis, enrolled in a pregnancy study. The source material was CD8+ T cells from peripheral blood mononuclear cells, sampled in the second trimester of pregnancy.

DNA of the CDR3: TGTGCCAGTAGTATAGGGACAGGGGTTAACACTGAAGCTTTCTTT. Translating it yields CASSIGTGVNTEAFF. The chain carries TRBV19 and TRBJ1-1, with 9 bases identical to TRBD1. CDR1 is LNHDA, CDR2 SQIVND, per germline (reference sequence). The CDR3 loop spans 15 amino acids. V lost 1 base, J lost 2 bases, and 2 bases stayed unmatched.